This entry features one T cell receptor beta chain sequence. Its antigen is still unknown. Within the CD8+ T cell compartment, naive cells were CD45RO-CCR7+CD27+CD95-. There are 13 residues in the CDR3. Germline V gene sequence: CDR1 SGHNT, CDR2 YENEEA. This entry is derived from a study of CXCR3-negative and CXCR3-positive naive CD8 T cells. Findings of the study overall: Comparably high diversity marked both naive subsets, whereas memory CD8+ cells had much lower diversity. The study found that naive CXCR3-negative and CXCR3-positive cells shared TRBV-TRBJ usage, while memory cells differed. Relative to CXCR3-negative naive cells, CXCR3-positive naive cells had more hydrophobic TRB CDR3s.

With UMI labels, 5' RACE was used to prepare the TRB cDNA libraries. From the 5' RACE reads, TCRdb lists one entry per CDR3 protein and no DNA. Recorded for this sample: some 54,000 distinct CDR3 sequences. This chain joins TRBV11-3 and TRBJ2-1; the D call of TRBD2 rests on TCRdb alone, since no DNA is present to check it. This TCR was recovered from a human donor in good health. Some clones in this sample may be carry-over from other donors' samples. Sequencing was performed on naive CXCR3+ CD8+ T cells from blood. The subset was: CD45RO-CCR7+CD27+CD95- naive CD8+ T cells expressing CXCR3 (TNR3+). The CDR3 loop reads CASSMGLDKEQFF.